Following are 22 T cell receptor beta chains from one sample sequenced in a study of post-analysis software for immune sequencing data. Broader study findings: The study found TRBV5-6, TRBV5-1 and TRBV20-1 among a few TRBV segments more frequent in patients than controls.

Included in the TCR beta cDNA libraries were unique molecular identifiers. TCRdb passed the PCR reads through MiXCR, listing each CDR3 protein once. The sample yields about 820,000 distinct CDR3 sequences, approximately 53% seen once. These TCRs' antigens remain unknown. Source material: blood. The receptors derive from a girl between 5 and 17 years old with multiple sclerosis.

This clonotype was counted between two and nine times. This CDR3 is CSARPIALAGGYHSYEQYF. CDR3 nucleotide sequence: TGCAGTGCTAGACCAATCGCACTAGCGGGAGGTTATCACTCCTACGAGCAGTACTTC. The V gene is TRBV20-1, the J gene TRBJ2-7, with 12 bases that match TRBD2. The CDR3 is 19 residues long. Germline-derived CDR1 and CDR2 are DFQATT and SNEGSKA (reference sequence). V shed 2 bases, J shed 0 bases, and the junction held 14 bases outside the gene matches.

In this sample, this clonotype turned up a few times. This chain joins TRBV2 and TRBJ1-4; TRBD1 agrees at 8 bases. V was clipped by 5 bases and J by 4 bases; unmatched bases: 12. CDR3 length: 17 amino acids. CDR1 SNHLY and CDR2 FYNNEI come from the germline V gene. CDR3 bases: TGTGCCAGCAGTCCCGGACAGGGCCGGCCGGGTAATGAAAAACTGTTTTTT. Translating gives CASSPGQGRPGNEKLFF.

This chain links TRBV3-1 with TRBJ2-7; TRBD1 or TRBD2 may be the D gene (5 bases each). This CDR3 is 16 amino acids long. The V gene lost 6 bases and the J gene lost 2 bases, with 20 bases spanning the gap. Germline-derived CDR1 and CDR2 are LGHDT and YNNKEL (reference sequence). CDR3 bases: TGTGCCAGCAGTCGAGGGGCCAACCTGATTACCTACGAGCAGTACTTC. It translates to CASSRGANLITYEQYF.

The chain uses TRBV3-1 and TRBJ2-2; D call uncertain. Germline values: CDR1 LGHDT, CDR2 YNNKEL (reference sequence). Trimming removed 5 bases from V and 2 bases from J, with 21 bases in between. The CDR3 is 18 residues long. CDR3 sequence (DNA): TGTGCCAGCAGCTCCGTGGCCCTTGCCGCCTCCAACACCGGGGAGCTGTTTTTT. The encoded protein is CASSSVALAASNTGELFF. The whole variable domain, filled in from reference TRBV3-1 and TRBJ2-2, reads DTAVSQTPKYLVTQMGNDKSIKCEQNLGHDTMYWYKQDSKKFLKIMFSYNNKELIINETVPNRFSPKSPDKAHLNLHINSLELGDSAVYFCASSSVALAASNTGELFFGEGSRLTVL.

V and J are TRBV9 and TRBJ2-1, with TRBD1 identical over 9 bases. Trimming removed 7 bases from V and 1 base from J; junction bases left unmatched: 6. The CDR3 contains 15 residues. The germline V gene encodes CDR1 SGDLS and CDR2 YYNGEE. The CDR3 sequence is CASGQGSGSYNEQFF. CDR3 in DNA: TGTGCCAGCGGACAGGGGAGCGGGTCCTACAATGAGCAGTTCTTC.

The chain couples TRBV2 to TRBJ2-1; D is possibly TRBD1 (5 bases). Germline assignment: CDR1 SNHLY and CDR2 FYNNEI. With 7 bases removed from V and 9 bases from J, the gap between germline ends came to 25 bases. The CDR3 consists of 16 residues. CDR3: CASIRRGRVDTIEQFF. CDR3 DNA: TGTGCCAGCATCCGAAGGGGAAGGGTGGATACTATTGAGCAGTTCTTC.

The chain employs TRBV4-1 and TRBJ2-7; the D gene could be TRBD1 or TRBD2 (6 bases each). The CDR3 has 13 amino acids. The V end was cut by 3 bases, the J end by 3 bases, with 9 bases between. Germline-derived CDR1 and CDR2 are MGHRA and YSYEKL. CDR3 protein: CASSHGGRYEQYF. The CDR3 DNA reads TGCGCCAGCAGCCATGGGGGGCGCTACGAGCAGTACTTC.

The V call is TRBV29-1, the J call TRBJ2-7; 13 bases are a match to TRBD2. CDR1 SQVTM and CDR2 ANQGSEA come from the germline V gene. The CDR3 runs to 14 residues. After removal of 6 bases from V and 5 bases from J, the junction contained 7 bases not matched to a gene. In DNA, the CDR3 is TGCAGCGTAACTACTAGCGGGAGGGCCGACGAGCAGTACTTC. Translated: CSVTTSGRADEQYF.

The gene calls are TRBV5-6 and TRBJ1-1, with TRBD1 identical over 9 bases. V dropped 3 bases and J dropped 11; count of bases not matched to a gene: 14. This CDR3 region has 15 residues. The V gene's germline CDR1 is SGHDT and CDR2 YYEEEE. CDR3 nucleotides: TGTGCCAGCAGCTCCCCGGGACAGGGTTTGTCGGAGGCTTTCTTT. Its translation is CASSSPGQGLSEAFF.

As regards this clonotype: The junction shows a germline mismatch at one end, possibly a read error. This chain links TRBV10-3 with TRBJ1-6; a possible D gene is TRBD1 (6 bases). The CDR3 has 15 amino acids. CDR1 is ENHRY and CDR2 is SYGVKD in the germline V gene. CDR3: CPISELQGRGSPLHF. The DNA of the CDR3 is TGTCCCATCAGTGAGCTACAGGGAAGAGGATCACCCCTCCACTTT.

The sample holds many counts of this clonotype. The chain combines TRBV7-2 with TRBJ2-4; TRBD2 might be the D (5 bases). Germline values: CDR1 SGHTA, CDR2 FQGNSA. This CDR3 has 17 residues. Trimming removed 3 bases at V and 0 bases at J, with 15 bases between. The CDR3 nucleotides are TGTGCCAGCAGCTTCGGGGTGGGGTACCAAGCCAAAAACATTCAGTACTTC. It translates to CASSFGVGYQAKNIQYF.

The chain recombines TRBV2 with TRBJ2-1, with D unclear. V dropped 7 bases and J dropped 9 bases, with 28 bases sitting between them. The CDR3 spans 17 residues. CDR1 and CDR2 from the germline V gene are SNHLY and FYNNEI. In DNA form, the CDR3 reads TGTGCCAGCATCTATAAAAGGACCATCCCGTCGAGTGGTGAGCAGTTCTTC. It codes for CASIYKRTIPSSGEQFF.

The rearrangement joins TRBV4-2 to TRBJ2-1; D not certain. Germline CDR1 and CDR2: LGHNA and YNFKEQ. V was shortened by 4 bases and J by 7 bases, with 11 bases between the two germline ends. The CDR3 loop spans 13 amino acids. CDR3 in DNA: TGTGCCAGCAGCCTACGCCATCCGAATGAGCAGTTCTTC. Translated, it gives CASSLRHPNEQFF.

The CDR3 is CASSLPTGFGFYEQYF. The CDR3 region has the DNA TGTGCCAGCAGCCTCCCGACGGGTTTCGGTTTCTACGAGCAGTACTTC. This chain links TRBV28 with TRBJ2-7, with D unclear. Trimming pared 6 bases from V and 3 bases from J, leaving 21 bases between. Germline V gene lookup returns CDR1 MDHEN and CDR2 SYDVKM. The CDR3 spans 16 residues.

The chain uses TRBV6-5 and TRBJ2-1; the D gene is possibly TRBD2 (5 bases). The J call may be wrong; the DNA end is better matched by TRBJ2-7. The CDR3 loop spans 14 amino acids. Germline CDR1 reads MNHEY; CDR2 reads SVGAGI. The CDR3 loop is CASSRREGYNEQYF. The CDR3 bases are TGTGCCAGCAGTCGCCGAGAGGGTTACAATGAGCAGTACTTC.

The V and J genes are TRBV5-1 and TRBJ2-7; D gene ambiguous. Per germline, CDR1 SGHRS and CDR2 YFSETQ. V was pared by 3 bases and J by 1 base, with 11 bases between. The CDR3 has 14 amino acids. The CDR3 loop is CASSSYGSSYEQYF. For the CDR3, the DNA is TGCGCCAGCAGCTCCTACGGGTCTTCCTACGAGCAGTACTTC.

The chain carries TRBV20-1 and TRBJ2-1; 7 nucleotides align to TRBD1. Germline CDR1 is DFQATT and CDR2 is SNEGSKA (reference sequence). V trimming: 1 base; J trimming: 2 bases; junction bases outside the gene matches: 2. The CDR3 consists of 14 residues. The CDR3 coding sequence is TGCAGTGCTAGAGGACAGGGACCCTACAATGAGCAGTTCTTC. Encoded protein: CSARGQGPYNEQFF.

Worth noting for this clonotype: One junction end does not reproduce the germline sequence, and a read error may be involved. The chain uses TRBV7-9 and TRBJ2-1; D possibly matches TRBD1 or TRBD2 (6 bases each). The CDR3 is 12 residues long. Germline CDR1 SEHNR, CDR2 FQNEAQ (reference sequence). CDR3 nucleotides: TGTGCCAGCAGCTCCGGGGGCAATGATCAGTTCTTC. It codes for CASSSGGNDQFF.

The chain couples TRBV27 to TRBJ2-5, with 7 positions matching TRBD1. J gave up 1 base and V 4 bases, and 12 bases lay outside the gene matches. Germline V CDR1 and CDR2: MNHEY, SMNVEV (reference sequence). The CDR3 sequence is 17 residues long. The CDR3 protein is CASSSRTGRKIQETQYF. The CDR3, as DNA: TGTGCCAGCAGTTCCCGGACAGGACGGAAGATCCAAGAGACCCAGTACTTC.

The V and J genes are TRBV7-3 and TRBJ2-7, with 10 bases fitting TRBD2. The CDR3 sequence is 16 residues long. Losses at the gene ends were 3 bases for V and 0 bases for J; bases not matched to a gene: 5. Germline values: CDR1 SGHTA, CDR2 FQGTGA. The CDR3 is CASSFGLAGVSYEQYF. The CDR3 nucleotides read TGTGCCAGCAGCTTCGGGCTAGCGGGGGTCTCCTACGAGCAGTACTTC.

This clonotype has more than one count but fewer than ten. The genes are TRBV7-3 and TRBJ1-1, with TRBD1 matching 7 bases. CDR1 SGHTA and CDR2 FQGTGA come from the germline V gene. Trimming at V came to 1 base and at J to 4 bases, leaving 12 bases not matched to a gene. The CDR3 covers 17 residues. CDR3 sequence reads: CASSLNAKAGGGTEAFF. The CDR3 nucleotides are TGTGCCAGCAGCTTAAACGCTAAAGCAGGGGGAGGCACTGAAGCTTTCTTT.

This clonotype was recorded many times. This rearrangement joins TRBV10-3 to TRBJ2-3; the D is unclear. This CDR3 comprises 12 residues. V was cut by 0 bases and J by 4 bases, with 2 bases left in between. In germline, CDR1 is ENHRY, CDR2 SYGVKD. The CDR3 sequence is CAISESADTQYF. CDR3 coding DNA: TGTGCCATCAGTGAGTCAGCAGATACGCAGTATTTT.